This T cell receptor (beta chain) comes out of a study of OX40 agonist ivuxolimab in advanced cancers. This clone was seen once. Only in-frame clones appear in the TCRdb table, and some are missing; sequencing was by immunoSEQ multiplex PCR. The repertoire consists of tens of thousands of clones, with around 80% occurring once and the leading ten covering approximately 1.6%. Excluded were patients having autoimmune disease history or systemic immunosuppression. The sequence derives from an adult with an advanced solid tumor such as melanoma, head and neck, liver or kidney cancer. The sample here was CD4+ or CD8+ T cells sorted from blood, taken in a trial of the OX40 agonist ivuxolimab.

The CDR3 loop reads CASSYWGTSDTDTQYF. The CDR3 nucleotides are TGTGCCAGCAGTTACTGGGGGACTAGCGACACAGATACGCAGTATTTT. The rearrangement uses TRBV6-6 and TRBJ2-3; 10 bases are a match to TRBD2. The CDR3 is 16 amino acids. With 1 base clipped from V and 2 bases from J, the junction kept 3 bases outside the gene matches. Germline lookup yields CDR1 MNHNY and CDR2 SVGAGI (reference sequence).